The sequence of this T cell receptor beta chain was determined in a study of blood T cell repertoires in COVID-19. Assay used: immunoSEQ multiplex PCR; TCRdb lists only in-frame clones, some missing. Here the sample spans around 450,000 clones, roughly 91% being singletons. Note on this clone: Additional DNA sequences in this sample encode the identical CDR3.

Ages ranged from about 18 to 89 years, with residence in about 23 US areas. Among Cohort 3 donors, those recovered had two negative PCRs, clearance, or symptom resolution. Input material: PBMCs or T cells enriched from blood (not recorded which). This sequence originates from a man aged 18 to 35 who had recovered from COVID-19.

CDR3 residues: CASSSGMNTEAFF. The CDR3 DNA follows: TGTGCCAGCAGCTCGGGGATGAACACTGAAGCTTTCTTT. The chain is built from TRBV7-3 and TRBJ1-1; no clear D gene. Trimming cost V 4 bases and J 0 bases, with 6 bases left between them. Germline CDR1 reads SGHTA; CDR2 reads FQGTGA. This CDR3 region has 13 residues.